What follows are 21 T cell receptor beta chains derived from one specimen sequenced in a study of blood T cell repertoires in COVID-19. Profiled with immunoSEQ multiplex PCR; TCRdb holds only in-frame clones, not every one. In the table there are 250,000 to 350,000 clones, over 75% of which are singletons. The sample consisted of PBMCs or T cells enriched from blood (not recorded which). These receptors originate from a woman aged 18-29 years who had recovered from COVID-19.

The chain combines TRBV10-3 with TRBJ1-3; D gene ambiguous. Trimming cost V 6 bases and J 0 bases, with 12 bases left between them. CDR3 length: 15 residues. Germline V gives CDR1 ENHRY, CDR2 SYGVKD. CDR3 nucleotide sequence: TGTGCCATCAGCCGGGAGGGCCACTCTGGAAACACCATATATTTT. Translating gives CAISREGHSGNTIYF.

V gene TRBV3-1 (or the pseudogene TRBV3-2) combines with J gene TRBJ2-5; 7 nucleotides agree with TRBD1. Trimming removed 4 bases from V and 2 bases from J; junction bases left unmatched: 4. The CDR3 spans 14 residues. Per germline, CDR1 LGHDT and CDR2 YNNKEL (reference sequence). This CDR3 reads CASSLQGYQETQYF. The CDR3 region has the DNA TGTGCCAGCAGCCTACAGGGGTATCAAGAGACCCAGTACTTC.

As DNA, the CDR3 is TGTGCCAGCAGTTTAGAGACAGGGGGCCGCGAGCAGTACTTC. The encoded protein is CASSLETGGREQYF. The chain joins TRBV27 to TRBJ2-7, with 10 nucleotides matching TRBD1. Trimming removed 2 bases from V and 6 bases from J; junction bases left unmatched: 4. Germline V gene lookup returns CDR1 MNHEY and CDR2 SMNVEV (reference sequence). The CDR3 runs to 14 residues.

V gene TRBV27 combines with J gene TRBJ1-1; 8 bases align to TRBD1. CDR1 MNHEY and CDR2 SMNVEV come from the germline V gene (reference sequence). CDR3 length equals 14 residues. J was trimmed by 5 bases and V by 2 bases; bases with no gene match: 4. The CDR3 spells CASSLGQGWTEAFF. CDR3 sequence (DNA): TGTGCCAGCAGTTTAGGACAGGGTTGGACTGAAGCTTTCTTT.

The J gene is TRBJ2-5, the V gene TRBV5-4; tentative D call: TRBD1 (5 bases). The V gene's germline CDR1 is SGHNT and CDR2 YYREEE (reference sequence). This CDR3 contains 14 residues. The germline V and J ends were trimmed by 3 bases and 1 base, with 10 bases remaining between them. The CDR3: CASSSTGIQETQYF. DNA for the CDR3: TGTGCCAGCAGCTCCACAGGTATCCAAGAGACCCAGTACTTC.

This chain joins TRBV27 and TRBJ1-2; D might be TRBD1 (6 bases). The V gene lost 7 bases and the J gene lost 4 bases, with 19 bases spanning the gap. This CDR3 has 15 amino acids. Looked up from germline, CDR1 is MNHEY and CDR2 is SMNVEV (reference sequence). The CDR3 nucleotides read TGTGCCAGCAAAAGGGACGCAGGGGATCCCTATGGCTACACCTTC. This translates into CASKRDAGDPYGYTF.

CDR3 DNA sequence: TGTGCCAGCAGCTTAGGGGTGGGCAGGATGAACACTGAAGCTTTCTTT. This gives the protein CASSLGVGRMNTEAFF. This sequence joins TRBV7-9 and TRBJ1-1; the D is unclear. Deletions cut 1 base from V and 0 bases from J, with 12 bases between. Germline V lookup: CDR1 SEHNR, CDR2 FQNEAQ (reference sequence). There are 16 residues in the CDR3.

The V and J genes are TRBV28 and TRBJ1-2; D possibly corresponds to TRBD1 (6 bases). Germline V gene lookup returns CDR1 MDHEN and CDR2 SYDVKM. There are 15 residues in the CDR3. Trimming took 2 bases from V and 4 from J, leaving 14 bases between them. This CDR3 is CASSLGTPGRYGYTF. The CDR3 DNA follows: TGTGCCAGCAGTTTAGGGACACCAGGGCGCTATGGCTACACCTTC.

J is TRBJ2-5 and V is TRBV7-8; D is unclear. Germline V gene data show CDR1 as SGHVS and CDR2 as FQNEAQ. The CDR3 is made up of 17 amino acids. V was trimmed by 7 bases and J by 1 base, leaving 22 bases between them. The CDR3 loop reads CASTSNRFRVPQETQYF. The CDR3 nucleotides read TGTGCCAGCACCTCGAACCGATTCCGGGTCCCCCAAGAGACCCAGTACTTC. Complete variable domain (other parts from reference TRBV7-8 and TRBJ2-5): GAGVSQSPRYKVAKRGQDVALRCDPISGHVSLFWYQQALGQGPEFLTYFQNEAQLDKSGLPSDRFFAERPEGSVSTLKIQRTQQEDSAVYLCASTSNRFRVPQETQYFGPGTRLLVL.

The gene calls are TRBV27 and TRBJ2-7; 7 bases match TRBD1. This CDR3 is built from 14 residues. V was pared by 5 bases and J by 2 bases, with 6 bases of the junction left unmatched. The germline gives CDR1 MNHEY, CDR2 SMNVEV (reference sequence). This CDR3 is CASSLKTGTYEQYF. CDR3 coding DNA: TGTGCCAGCAGTCTTAAGACAGGGACCTACGAGCAGTACTTC.

The rearrangement joins TRBV10-1 to TRBJ2-2; 7 bases match TRBD1. V was pared by 0 bases and J by 5 bases, with 9 bases of the junction left unmatched. Per germline, CDR1 WNHNN and CDR2 SYGVQD (reference sequence). The length of the CDR3 is 17 residues. CDR3 DNA sequence: TGCGCCAGCAGTGAGTCATCGGGACAGCACACTACCGGGGAGCTGTTTTTT. Residues: CASSESSGQHTTGELFF.

The chain employs TRBV10-2 and TRBJ2-3, with D perhaps TRBD2 (6 bases). The V gene lost 2 bases and the J gene lost 6 bases, with 18 bases spanning the gap. The CDR3 covers 16 residues. Germline V gives CDR1 WSHSY, CDR2 SAAADI. The CDR3 sequence is CASSERQRVFSDTQYF. For the CDR3, the DNA is TGCGCCAGCAGTGAGAGGCAGCGGGTATTCTCGGATACGCAGTATTTT.

This sequence joins TRBV30 and TRBJ2-7; D may be TRBD1 (5 bases). The CDR3 totals 14 residues. V shed 3 bases and J shed 3 bases, with 15 bases lying between them. CDR1 and CDR2 (germline): GTSNPN, SVGIG (reference sequence). The CDR3: CAWRRGPGNYEQYF. The CDR3 DNA reads TGTGCCTGGAGGCGTGGTCCAGGGAACTACGAGCAGTACTTC.

This clone was counted a few times. CDR3 region: CASSLAPDTEAFF. CDR3 coding DNA: TGTGCCAGCAGCTTAGCTCCGGACACTGAAGCTTTCTTT. This chain joins TRBV11-3 and TRBJ1-1, with unresolved D. Trimming stripped 1 base from V and 3 bases from J, with 6 bases between. Germline CDR1 reads SGHNT; CDR2 reads YENEEA. CDR3 size: 13 residues.

This sequence joins TRBV9 and TRBJ1-1; TRBD1 might be the D (6 bases). The CDR3 sequence is 15 residues long. Germline V gene data show CDR1 as SGDLS and CDR2 as YYNGEE. The V end lost 4 bases, the J end lost 1 base, and 14 bases lay between the germline ends. The CDR3 is CASSPRQVANTEAFF. CDR3 DNA sequence: TGTGCCAGCAGCCCTCGACAGGTTGCGAACACTGAAGCTTTCTTT.

This chain uses TRBV15 with TRBJ1-4; D gene uncertain. This CDR3 is 14 amino acids long. Germline-derived CDR1 and CDR2 are LNHNV and YYDKDF (reference sequence). With 8 bases removed from V and 8 bases from J, the gap between germline ends came to 18 bases. The DNA for the CDR3 is TGTGCCACCCGGCGGGGTGGAGAGATGGAAAAACTGTTTTTT. Translating it yields CATRRGGEMEKLFF.

J is TRBJ2-5 and V is TRBV7-7; D unresolved. V lost 1 base, J lost 0 bases, and 9 bases lay in between. The CDR3 length is 15 residues. Germline CDR1 SSHAT, CDR2 FNYEAQ (reference sequence). CDR3 region: CASSLEFTYQETQYF. CDR3 DNA sequence: TGTGCCAGCAGCTTAGAATTTACTTACCAAGAGACCCAGTACTTC.

The V gene is TRBV6-5, the J gene TRBJ2-3; TRBD1 aligns across 9 bases. With 2 bases clipped from V and 5 bases from J, the junction kept 8 bases outside the gene matches. The CDR3 runs 16 residues. CDR1 is MNHEY and CDR2 is SVGAGI in the germline V gene. CDR3 DNA sequence: TGTGCCAGCAGTTACACGGGACAGGGTTGGGAAGATACGCAGTATTTT. Translation gives CASSYTGQGWEDTQYF.

Comments on this clone: The sample has other DNA sequences that encode this CDR3 too. The rearrangement links TRBV7-9 to TRBJ2-7, with D possibly matching TRBD1 (5 bases). V gave up 2 bases and J gave up 3 bases, with 5 bases separating them. The length of the CDR3 is 12 residues. The germline V gene encodes CDR1 SEHNR and CDR2 FQNEAQ (reference sequence). As DNA, the CDR3 is TGTGCCAGCAGCTTAACAGGCTACGAGCAGTACTTC. Protein sequence: CASSLTGYEQYF.

This chain connects TRBV2 to TRBJ1-1; D remains ambiguous. Germline V lookup: CDR1 SNHLY, CDR2 FYNNEI. The CDR3 loop spans 14 amino acids. V was trimmed by 4 bases and J by 1 base, leaving 10 bases between them. CDR3: CASSGRPRNTEAFF. The CDR3 nucleotides read TGTGCCAGCAGTGGGAGACCCCGGAACACTGAAGCTTTCTTT.

The J gene is TRBJ1-1, the V gene TRBV3-1 (or the pseudogene TRBV3-2); 8 nucleotides agree with TRBD1. This CDR3 has 14 amino acids. Losses at the gene ends were 3 bases for V and 5 bases for J; bases not matched to a gene: 5. Germline values: CDR1 LGHDT, CDR2 YNNKEL (reference sequence). The CDR3 sequence: CASSQRTGRTEAFF. In DNA, the CDR3 is TGTGCCAGCAGCCAGAGGACAGGGCGGACTGAAGCTTTCTTT.